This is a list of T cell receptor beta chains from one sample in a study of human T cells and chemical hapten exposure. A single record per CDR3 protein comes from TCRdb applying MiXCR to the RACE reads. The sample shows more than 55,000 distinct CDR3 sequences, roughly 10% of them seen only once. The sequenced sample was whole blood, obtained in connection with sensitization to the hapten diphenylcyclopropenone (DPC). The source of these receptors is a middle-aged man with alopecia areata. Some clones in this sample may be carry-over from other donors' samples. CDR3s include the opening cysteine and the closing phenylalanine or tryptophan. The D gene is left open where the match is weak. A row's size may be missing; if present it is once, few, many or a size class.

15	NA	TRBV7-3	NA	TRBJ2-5	CASSSSGTQGETQYF	TGTGCCAGCAGCTCTTCCGGGACGCAAGGGGAGACCCAGTACTTC
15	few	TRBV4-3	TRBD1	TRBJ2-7	CASSQRTGAAYEQYF	TGCGCCAGCAGCCAAAGGACAGGGGCCGCCTACGAGCAGTACTTC
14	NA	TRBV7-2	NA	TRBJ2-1	CASSLSRANNEQFF	TGTGCCAGCAGCTTATCGAGGGCCAACAATGAGCAGTTCTTC
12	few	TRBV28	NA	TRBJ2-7	CASSGPPYEQYF	TGTGCCAGCAGTGGGCCACCCTACGAGCAGTACTTC
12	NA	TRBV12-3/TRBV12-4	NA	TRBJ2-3	CASSFVPDTQYF	TGTGCCAGCAGTTTTGTCCCAGATACGCAGTATTTT
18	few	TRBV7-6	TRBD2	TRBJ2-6	CASSPRRAGESGANVLTF	TGTGCCAGCAGCCCTCGCCGGGCGGGAGAATCCGGGGCCAACGTCCTGACTTTC
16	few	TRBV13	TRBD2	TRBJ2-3	CASSSGLAGDRDTQYF	TGTGCCAGCAGCTCCGGACTAGCGGGAGATAGAGATACGCAGTATTTT
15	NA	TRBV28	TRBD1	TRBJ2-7	CASSPRTGGRNEQYF	TGTGCCAGCAGCCCACGGACAGGGGGGAGGAACGAGCAGTACTTC
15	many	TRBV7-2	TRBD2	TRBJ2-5	CASSLVSGGQETQYF	TGTGCCAGCAGCTTAGTTAGCGGGGGCCAAGAGACCCAGTACTTC
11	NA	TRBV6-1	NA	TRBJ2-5	CASSQSMTQYF	TGTGCCAGCAGCCAAAGCATGACCCAGTACTTC
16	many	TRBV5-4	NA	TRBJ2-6	CASSTQQVYGANVLTF	TGTGCCAGCAGCACCCAACAGGTCTATGGGGCCAACGTCCTGACTTTC
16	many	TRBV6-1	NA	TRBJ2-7	CASGYPPTTPGGEQYF	TGTGCCAGCGGATATCCCCCGACCACTCCTGGGGGGGAGCAGTACTTC
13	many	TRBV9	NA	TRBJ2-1	CASGTSSYNEQFF	TGTGCCAGCGGGACATCTTCCTACAATGAGCAGTTCTTC
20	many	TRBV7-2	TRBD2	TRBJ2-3	CASSSNLEREGVVSTDTQYF	TGTGCCAGCAGCTCGAACCTCGAGCGGGAGGGAGTGGTTAGCACAGATACGCAGTATTTT
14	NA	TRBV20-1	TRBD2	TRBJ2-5	CSAIPEGREETQYF	TGCAGTGCTATCCCGGAGGGGAGGGAGGAGACCCAGTACTTC
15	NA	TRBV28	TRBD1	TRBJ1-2	CASSSTGGDSYGYTF	TGTGCCAGCAGTTCGACAGGGGGCGATAGCTATGGCTACACCTTC
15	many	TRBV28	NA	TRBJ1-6	CASSLDSRKYSPLHF	TGTGCCAGCAGTTTAGACAGTCGGAAGTATTCACCCCTCCACTTT
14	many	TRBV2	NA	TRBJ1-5	CASTLGVSNQPQHF	TGTGCCAGCACGCTCGGGGTAAGCAATCAGCCCCAGCATTTT
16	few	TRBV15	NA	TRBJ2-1	CATRPSPAHGGREQFF	TGTGCCACCAGACCTTCTCCAGCCCATGGCGGACGGGAGCAGTTCTTC
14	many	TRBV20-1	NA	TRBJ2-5	CSARVGLSVETQYF	TGCAGTGCTAGAGTAGGACTATCAGTGGAGACCCAGTACTTC
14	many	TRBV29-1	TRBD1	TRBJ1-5	CSAMTGSDNQPQHF	TGCAGCGCAATGACAGGGTCGGACAATCAGCCCCAGCATTTT
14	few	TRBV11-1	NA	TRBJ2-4	CASSPPGAVWIQYF	TGTGCCAGCAGCCCCCCGGGGGCTGTCTGGATTCAGTACTTC
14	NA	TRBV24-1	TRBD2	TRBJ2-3	CAIGTSGYTDTQYF	TGTGCCATTGGGACTAGCGGCTACACAGATACGCAGTATTTT
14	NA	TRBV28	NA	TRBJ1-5	CASSLRGATQPQHF	TGTGCCAGCAGTTTAAGGGGGGCGACTCAGCCCCAGCATTTT
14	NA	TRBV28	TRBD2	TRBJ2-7	CASSFASGSYEQYF	TGTGCCAGCAGTTTCGCTAGCGGGAGCTACGAGCAGTACTTC
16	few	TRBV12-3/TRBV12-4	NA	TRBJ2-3	CASSTDVRGSTDTQYF	TGTGCCAGCAGTACGGACGTCCGCGGCTCCACAGATACGCAGTATTTT
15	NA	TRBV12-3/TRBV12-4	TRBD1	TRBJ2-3	CASSWDGQGADTQYF	TGTGCCAGCAGTTGGGACGGACAGGGGGCAGATACGCAGTATTTT
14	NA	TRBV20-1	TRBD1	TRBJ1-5	CSAKSTGVNQPQHF	TGCAGTGCTAAATCCACAGGGGTCAATCAGCCCCAGCATTTT
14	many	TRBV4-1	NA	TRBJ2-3	CASSQGQMTDTQYF	TGCGCCAGCAGCCAAGGGCAGATGACAGATACGCAGTATTTT
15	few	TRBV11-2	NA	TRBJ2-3	CASSLAPRSTDTQYF	TGTGCCAGCAGCTTAGCACCGAGAAGCACAGATACGCAGTATTTT
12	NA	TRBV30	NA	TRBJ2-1	CAYRRGYNEQFF	TGTGCCTATAGACGTGGGTACAATGAGCAGTTCTTC
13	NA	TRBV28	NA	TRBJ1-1	CASSSTRNTEAFF	TGTGCCAGCAGTTCTACACGGAACACTGAAGCTTTCTTT
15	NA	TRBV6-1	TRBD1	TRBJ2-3	CASSSGQPNLDTQYF	TGTGCCAGCAGCTCGGGACAGCCCAATTTAGATACGCAGTATTTT
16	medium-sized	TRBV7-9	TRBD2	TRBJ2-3	CASSGPSGRTTDTQYF	TGTGCCAGCAGCGGACCTAGCGGGAGGACGACAGATACGCAGTATTTT
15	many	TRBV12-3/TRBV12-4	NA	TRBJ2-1	CASSLAPDRVNEQFF	TGTGCCAGCAGTTTAGCCCCAGATCGGGTAAATGAGCAGTTCTTC
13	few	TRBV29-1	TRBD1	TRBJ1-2	CSAGDRLNYGYTF	TGCAGCGCCGGGGACAGGCTTAACTATGGCTACACCTTC
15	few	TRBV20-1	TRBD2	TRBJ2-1	CSARDPSGIYNEQFF	TGCAGTGCTAGAGATCCTAGCGGGATTTACAATGAGCAGTTCTTC
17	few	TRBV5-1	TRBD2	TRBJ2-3	CASSARTSGSMTDTQYF	TGCGCCAGCAGCGCCCGGACTAGCGGGAGTATGACAGATACGCAGTATTTT
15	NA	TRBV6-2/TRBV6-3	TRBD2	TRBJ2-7	CASSRSGSLSYEQYF	TGTGCCAGCAGTCGAAGCGGGAGTCTCTCCTACGAGCAGTACTTC
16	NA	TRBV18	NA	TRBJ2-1	CASSPLGGASYNEQFF	TGTGCCAGCTCACCACTTGGGGGCGCCTCCTACAATGAGCAGTTCTTC
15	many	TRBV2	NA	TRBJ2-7	CASSAASLLSYEQYF	TGTGCCAGCAGTGCGGCTAGCCTGTTGTCCTACGAGCAGTACTTC